This T cell receptor beta chain originates from a study of blood T cell repertoires in COVID-19. The wider study: COVID-19 samples from acute and convalescent phases originated in the United States, Italy and Spain. PBMCs, B-cell-depleted T cells, or T cells were the source of the cDNA or gDNA that made up the material.

This CDR3 has 16 amino acids. With 4 bases clipped from V and 3 bases from J, the junction kept 10 bases outside the gene matches. Per germline, CDR1 SGHTS and CDR2 YDEGEE. As processed by the authors: Counts of nucleated cells, estimated from reference gene primer amplification, were obtained. Sequencing was performed with immunoSEQ multiplex PCR; in TCRdb, only in-frame clones are kept and a portion is missing. Clonal size and the V and J genes are those of that table, whereas D and trimming came from the DNA. The sample holds some 70,000 clones, more than 80% seen once. This TCR was sampled from a woman aged 70-85 years with acute or convalescent COVID-19. The chain recombines TRBV5-8 with TRBJ1-5; TRBD1 matches at 7 bases. Sequenced material: peripheral blood. This chain's CDR3 is CASSLDRARNNQPQHF. CDR3 coding DNA: TGTGCCAGCAGCCTAGACAGGGCGAGGAACAATCAGCCCCAGCATTTT. Filled out from reference TRBV5-8 and TRBJ1-5, the complete variable domain reads EAGVTQSPTHLIKTRGQQATLRCSPISGHTSVYWYQQALGLGLQFLLWYDEGEERNRGNFPPRFSGRQFPNYSSELNVNALELEDSALYLCASSLDRARNNQPQHFGDGTRLSIL.